This TCR beta chain was found in a study of T cells in Graves' hyperthyroidism and ophthalmopathy. Study-wide results and limits: The model foresaw ophthalmopathy a median around 6 months prior to onset. Through a model of 13 V-J features, ophthalmopathy was separated from stable hyperthyroidism. Blood held most thyroid clonotypes expanded above 0.001 frequency.

No progression to ophthalmopathy during 18 months of follow-up defined stable disease. This CDR3 has 13 amino acids. Germline V gene lookup returns CDR1 SEHNR and CDR2 FQNEAQ (reference sequence). J was trimmed by 9 bases and V by 3 bases; bases with no gene match: 2. RNA transcripts yielded amplified TCR beta CDR3 regions. The primer set for the first-round RT-PCR of the TCR CDR3 was HTBI. TCRdb re-analysed the multiplex PCR reads in MiXCR, keeping a single row per CDR3 protein. Of fewer than 700,000 distinct CDR3 sequences listed, about 17% were seen once; the top ten hold less than 4.5%. Concerning this clonotype: Its antigen is not known.

The genes are TRBV7-9 and TRBJ1-6, with 7 positions matching TRBD1. The source material was blood. The clonotype comes from a woman aged 30 to 39 with Graves' hyperthyroidism. CDR3 sequence reads: CASSLGQLSPLHF. Written as DNA, the CDR3 is TGTGCCAGCAGCTTGGGACAGCTTTCACCCCTCCACTTT.